Given below is one T cell receptor (beta chain) in context. Its cognate antigen is unknown. TCRdb's table, derived via immunoSEQ multiplex PCR, lists solely in-frame clones and lacks some. The table lists more than 95,000 clones, 85% to 90% of them singletons. This CDR3 spans 13 amino acids. Germline CDR1 reads SGHRS; CDR2 reads YFSETQ. J gave up 3 bases and V 4 bases, and 1 base lay outside the gene matches. This entry is derived from a study of T cell responses to AZD1222 COVID-19 vaccine. Overall study context: Pooling was applied to second doses at about 4 or about 12 weeks.

The study's findings and limits: Nearly half of unique spike-specific TCRs reportedly avoided B.1.351 and B.1.1.7 mutated regions.

The TCR sequence derives from an adult in good health. This chain uses TRBV5-1 with TRBJ1-3, with TRBD1 matching over 7 bases. Sequencing was performed on peripheral blood, taken on day 0 of AZD1222 vaccination. The CDR3 coding sequence is TGCGCCAGCAGCCGACAGGGTGGAAACACCATATATTTT. Its translation is CASSRQGGNTIYF.